The 20 T cell receptor beta chains below were found in one sample sequenced in a study of neurological immune-mediated disorders. This sample's time point: technical triplicate 1. From the 5' RACE reads, TCRdb called clonotypes with MiXCR, one entry per CDR3 protein. The sample has fewer than 50,000 distinct CDR3 sequences, 11% seen once. The sample consisted of PBMCs. The origin of the receptors is a man aged 55 to 70 with HTLV-1-associated myelopathy (HAM/TSP).

This clonotype is termed medium-sized. The CDR3 coding sequence is TGTGCCAGCAGGGGAGCTAACTATGGCTACACCTTC. This translates into CASRGANYGYTF. The rearrangement uses TRBV25-1 and TRBJ1-2; no definite D call. Trimming pared 6 bases from V and 0 bases from J, leaving 5 bases between. The germline gives CDR1 MGHDK, CDR2 SYGVNS. There are 12 residues in the CDR3.

This clonotype was recorded at least ten times. The V call is TRBV6-2 or TRBV6-3, the J call TRBJ1-4, with D unresolved. The V end lost 5 bases, the J end lost 3 bases, and 10 bases lay between the germline ends. The CDR3 contains 14 residues. Germline loops: CDR1 MNHEY, CDR2 SVGEGT. The CDR3: CASSDPRPNEKLFF. The CDR3 DNA reads TGTGCCAGCAGTGACCCCAGGCCTAATGAAAAACTGTTTTTT.

This clonotype was seen more than once but under ten times. The CDR3 is CASTNQGQETQYF. CDR3 sequence (DNA): TGCGCCAGCACCAACCAGGGGCAAGAGACCCAGTACTTC. The rearrangement joins TRBV5-1 to TRBJ2-5; TRBD1 might be the D (6 bases). From germline, CDR1 is SGHRS and CDR2 YFSETQ. This CDR3 has 13 amino acids. V dropped 6 bases and J dropped 2 bases, with 11 bases sitting between them.

This clonotype showed up many times. This chain uses TRBV5-1 with TRBJ2-7, with D unresolved. Germline CDR1 reads SGHRS; CDR2 reads YFSETQ. The CDR3 covers 14 residues. Trimming shortened V by 2 bases and J by 3 bases, and 12 bases separated the two germline ends. DNA for the CDR3: TGCGCCAGCAGCTTATCGACTGGTCTCTACGAGCAGTACTTC. Its translation is CASSLSTGLYEQYF.

This clonotype was recorded at least ten times. The chain is built from TRBV20-1 and TRBJ2-1, with TRBD2 matching over 8 bases. After removal of 1 base from V and 9 bases from J, the junction contained 5 bases not matched to a gene. The CDR3 has 13 residues. Germline V gene lookup returns CDR1 DFQATT and CDR2 SNEGSKA (reference sequence). CDR3 nucleotide sequence: TGCAGTGCTAGAGCGGGAGGGCCTGCTGAGCAGTTCTTC. Its protein product is CSARAGGPAEQFF.

The chain uses TRBV6-1 and TRBJ2-7; possible D gene TRBD1, 6 bases. Germline-derived CDR1 and CDR2 are MNHNS and SASEGT. The CDR3 extends over 13 amino acids. The V end lost 8 bases, the J end lost 2 bases, and 13 bases lay between the germline ends. DNA for the CDR3: TGTGCCAGCTCATTACAGGGTACCTACGAGCAGTACTTC. Protein: CASSLQGTYEQYF.

This clonotype showed up many times. The chain uses TRBV28 and TRBJ2-1, with D perhaps matching TRBD1 (5 bases). The V end lost 7 bases, the J end lost 12 bases, and 16 bases lay between the germline ends. The CDR3 is made up of 12 amino acids. Germline V gene sequence: CDR1 MDHEN, CDR2 SYDVKM. CDR3 DNA: TGTGCCAGCACCCTTCCCCCCCAGGGGCAGTTCTTC. This encodes CASTLPPQGQFF.

By share of the sample, this clonotype is medium-sized. At one end, the junction sequence differs from germline, possibly due to a read error. J is TRBJ2-6 and V is TRBV29-1; 8 nucleotides agree with TRBD2. CDR1 SQVTM and CDR2 ANQGSEA come from the germline V gene. The CDR3 totals 16 residues. This chain's CDR3 is CSASGGIVSRANVLTF. The DNA of the CDR3 is TGCAGCGCTTCGGGGGGGATAGTCTCTAGGGCCAACGTCCTGACTTTC.

The sample holds many counts of this clonotype. V and J are TRBV12-3 or TRBV12-4 and TRBJ2-3; 9 bases fit TRBD2. V was clipped by 2 bases and J by 3 bases; unmatched bases: 3. This CDR3 contains 15 residues. The DNA of the CDR3 is TGTGCCAGCAGTTTAAATCTAGCGGGAACAGATACGCAGTATTTT. Encoded protein: CASSLNLAGTDTQYF.

This clonotype occurred many times. V gene TRBV9 combines with J gene TRBJ2-3; 8 bases map to TRBD2. The CDR3 extends over 16 amino acids. V was clipped by 3 bases and J by 4 bases; unmatched bases: 10. Per the germline V gene, CDR1 is SGDLS and CDR2 is YYNGEE. The CDR3 is CASSGFPGLVADTQYF. The CDR3 region has the DNA TGTGCCAGCAGCGGGTTCCCGGGACTAGTGGCAGATACGCAGTATTTT. Looking up the rest from reference TRBV9 and TRBJ2-3 gives the full variable domain: DSGVTQTPKHLITATGQRVTLRCSPRSGDLSVYWYQQSLDQGLQFLIQYYNGEERAKGNILERFSAQQFPDLHSELNLSSLELGDSALYFCASSGFPGLVADTQYFGPGTRLTVL.

As for this clonotype: This may be a read error, as it is one base from a much larger clone. CDR3 sequence reads: CANSYSIEAFF. The CDR3 DNA follows: TGTGCCAACAGTTACTCTATTGAAGCTTTCTTT. The chain recombines TRBV6-2 or TRBV6-3 with TRBJ1-1; D call uncertain. This CDR3 is 11 amino acids long. CDR1 is MNHEY and CDR2 is SVGEGT in the germline V gene.

This clonotype occurred a few times. The chain uses TRBV28 and TRBJ2-2; no clear D gene. V lost 5 bases to trimming and J lost 5 bases, with 9 bases between them. Per germline, CDR1 MDHEN and CDR2 SYDVKM. CDR3 length: 13 residues. The CDR3 DNA reads TGTGCCAGCAGTAAATGTGGGACCGGGGAGCTGTTTTTT. Encoded protein: CASSKCGTGELFF.

This clonotype was recorded many times. The rearrangement joins TRBV25-1 to TRBJ2-1; D may be TRBD2 (6 bases). V lost 4 bases, J lost 7 bases, and 20 bases lay in between. The CDR3 totals 16 residues. Looked up from germline, CDR1 is MGHDK and CDR2 is SYGVNS. The CDR3 is CASSGSPGAGENEQFF. The CDR3 coding sequence is TGTGCCAGCAGTGGTTCTCCGGGAGCGGGTGAGAATGAGCAGTTCTTC.

This clonotype was seen at least ten times. The V gene is TRBV4-1, the J gene TRBJ1-3; D is perhaps TRBD1 (5 bases). V was shortened by 1 base and J by 0 bases, with 16 bases between the two germline ends. The germline V gene encodes CDR1 MGHRA and CDR2 YSYEKL. CDR3 length: 18 amino acids. The CDR3 DNA reads TGCGCCAGCAGCCAAGGTGCCTGGACACGTCGCTCTGGAAACACCATATATTTT. Its protein product is CASSQGAWTRRSGNTIYF.

This clonotype was detected many times. The V and J genes are TRBV7-8 and TRBJ1-4; 9 nucleotides line up with TRBD1. This CDR3 has 15 residues. Trimming at V came to 5 bases and at J to 8 bases, leaving 9 bases not matched to a gene. Germline V lookup: CDR1 SGHVS, CDR2 FQNEAQ. As DNA, the CDR3 is TGTGCCAGCAGCACCCCGGGACAGGGAGACGAAAAACTGTTTTTT. Its translation is CASSTPGQGDEKLFF.

This clonotype was detected ten times or more. The chain carries TRBV5-1 and TRBJ1-1, with D maybe TRBD1 (5 bases). CDR3 length: 16 amino acids. V was pared by 4 bases and J by 0 bases, with 16 bases between. Germline-derived CDR1 and CDR2 are SGHRS and YFSETQ. CDR3 loop: CASSEGQTALNTEAFF. As DNA, the CDR3 is TGCGCCAGCAGCGAGGGTCAGACAGCACTGAACACTGAAGCTTTCTTT.

There are many counts of this clonotype. V and J are TRBV6-5 and TRBJ2-2; D gene ambiguous. The ends were cut back, 4 bases at V and 7 bases at J, with 10 bases in the middle. This CDR3 is built from 13 residues. Per the germline V gene, CDR1 is MNHEY and CDR2 is SVGAGI. Here the CDR3 reads CASSSPGVGELFF. CDR3 nucleotide sequence: TGTGCCAGCAGTTCGCCTGGGGTCGGGGAGCTGTTTTTT.

V usage is TRBV4-1 and J usage is TRBJ1-4; 7 bases agree with TRBD1. The germline V gene has CDR1 MGHRA and CDR2 YSYEKL. This CDR3 is 16 amino acids long. Losses at the gene ends were 2 bases for V and 6 bases for J; bases not matched to a gene: 9. Here the CDR3 DNA reads TGCGCCAGCAGCCAAACCCCGGACAGGCCCTATGAAAAACTGTTTTTT. Translation: CASSQTPDRPYEKLFF.

In this sample, this clonotype turned up many times. This CDR3 reads CSVGRGMGTDTQYF. CDR3 DNA: TGCAGCGTTGGTCGGGGAATGGGCACAGATACGCAGTATTTT. The chain uses TRBV29-1 and TRBJ2-3; possible D gene TRBD2, 5 bases. The CDR3 runs 14 residues. Germline CDR1 SQVTM, CDR2 ANQGSEA. Trimming pared 4 bases from V and 1 base from J, leaving 12 bases between.

Many counts were recorded for this clonotype. The chain joins TRBV5-1 to TRBJ1-1, with TRBD1 as a possible D gene (6 bases). The CDR3 has 15 residues. V gave up 2 bases and J gave up 1 base, with 12 bases separating them. In germline, CDR1 is SGHRS, CDR2 YFSETQ. The DNA of the CDR3 is TGCGCCAGCAGCTTACGGGGGGGGCCGAACACTGAAGCTTTCTTT. Amino acids: CASSLRGGPNTEAFF.